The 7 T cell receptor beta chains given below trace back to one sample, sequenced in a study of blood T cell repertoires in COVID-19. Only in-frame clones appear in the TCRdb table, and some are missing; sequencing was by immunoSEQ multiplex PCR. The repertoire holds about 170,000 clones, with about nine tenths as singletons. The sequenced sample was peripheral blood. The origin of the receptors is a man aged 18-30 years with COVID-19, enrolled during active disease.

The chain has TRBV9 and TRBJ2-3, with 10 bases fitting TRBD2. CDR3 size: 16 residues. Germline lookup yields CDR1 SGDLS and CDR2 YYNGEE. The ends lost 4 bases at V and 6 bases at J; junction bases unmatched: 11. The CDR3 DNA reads TGTGCCAGCAGCCTCCAGGGCCTAGCGGGAGCGGATACGCAGTATTTT. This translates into CASSLQGLAGADTQYF.

CDR3 DNA: TGTGCCAGCAGTTTACCCGCTTCAAGACAGGGATCCTCTGAAGCTTTCTTT. Translation gives CASSLPASRQGSSEAFF. The rearrangement joins TRBV28 to TRBJ1-1, with 7 bases matching TRBD1. This CDR3 region has 17 residues. With V trimmed by 2 bases and J by 6 bases, 15 bases remained unmatched. The germline V gene has CDR1 MDHEN and CDR2 SYDVKM.

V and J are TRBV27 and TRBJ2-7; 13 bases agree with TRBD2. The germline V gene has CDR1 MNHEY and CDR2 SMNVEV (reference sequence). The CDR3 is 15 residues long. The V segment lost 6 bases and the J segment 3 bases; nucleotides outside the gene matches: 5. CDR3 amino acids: CASSHGLAGVYEQYF. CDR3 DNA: TGTGCCAGCAGCCACGGACTAGCGGGAGTCTACGAGCAGTACTTC.

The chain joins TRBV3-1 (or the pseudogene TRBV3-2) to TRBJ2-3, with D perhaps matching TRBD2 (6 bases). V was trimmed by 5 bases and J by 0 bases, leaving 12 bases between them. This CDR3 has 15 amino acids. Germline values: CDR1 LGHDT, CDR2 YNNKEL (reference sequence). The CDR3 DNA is TGTGCCAGCAGCGGGCGGGACGTGAGCACAGATACGCAGTATTTT. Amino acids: CASSGRDVSTDTQYF.

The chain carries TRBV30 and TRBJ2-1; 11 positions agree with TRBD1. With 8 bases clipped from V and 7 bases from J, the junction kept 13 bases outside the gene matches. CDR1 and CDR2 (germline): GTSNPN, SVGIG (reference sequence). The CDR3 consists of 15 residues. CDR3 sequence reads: CASLAGTGGGNEQFF. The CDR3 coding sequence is TGTGCCAGCCTAGCCGGGACAGGGGGGGGGAATGAGCAGTTCTTC.

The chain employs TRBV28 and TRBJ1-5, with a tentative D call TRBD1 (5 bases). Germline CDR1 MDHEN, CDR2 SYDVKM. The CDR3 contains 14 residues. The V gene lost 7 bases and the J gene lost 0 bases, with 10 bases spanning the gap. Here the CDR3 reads CASKAGYSNQPQHF. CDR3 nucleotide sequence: TGTGCCAGCAAAGCAGGGTATAGCAATCAGCCCCAGCATTTT.

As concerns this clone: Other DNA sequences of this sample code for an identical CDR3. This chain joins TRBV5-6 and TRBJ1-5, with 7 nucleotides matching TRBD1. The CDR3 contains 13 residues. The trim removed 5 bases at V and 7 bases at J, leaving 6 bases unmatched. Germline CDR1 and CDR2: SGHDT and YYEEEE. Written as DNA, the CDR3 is TGTGCCAGCAGTCGACAGGGAAACCAGCCCCAGCATTTT. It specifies CASSRQGNQPQHF.